This record looks at one TCR beta chain sequence and its context. The antigen is not known. TCRdb's table, derived via immunoSEQ multiplex PCR, lists solely in-frame clones and lacks some. The data hold just under 75,000 clones, with around nine tenths observed a single time. The data originate from a study of OX40 agonist ivuxolimab in advanced cancers. Study-wide results and caveats: At 0.1-3.0 mg/kg, partial responders had clonal expansion among the lowest observed.

Enrollment shut out patients with autoimmune disease history or systemic immunosuppression. Germline lookup yields CDR1 SGHKS and CDR2 YYEKEE (reference sequence). The CDR3 runs to 17 residues. V lost 4 bases, J lost 0 bases, and 14 bases lay in between. The source is an adult with an advanced solid tumor such as melanoma, head and neck, liver or kidney cancer. Sample: CD4+ or CD8+ T cells sorted from blood, taken in a trial of the OX40 agonist ivuxolimab. The chain combines TRBV5-5 with TRBJ2-6, with D possibly being TRBD1 (5 bases). DNA of the CDR3: TGTGCCAGCAGCACACGGACAAGACCCTCTGGGGCCAACGTCCTGACTTTC. It encodes CASSTRTRPSGANVLTF.